The present TCR beta chain was sequenced within a study of CD8 T cells in Susac syndrome. Overall study results and limits: Susac-specific public clones were found in both the total CD8+ and the CD8+ TEMRA repertoires, with fewer than 20 in the former and about five in the latter.

CDR1 and CDR2 from the germline V gene are MNHNY and SVGAGI (reference sequence). V was clipped by 6 bases and J by 0 bases; unmatched bases: 4. The CDR3 consists of 15 residues. Reverse transcription of about 0.5 to 1 ug RNA was performed with random hexamers. TCRdb re-analysed the immunoSEQ multiplex PCR reads in MiXCR, keeping a single row per CDR3 protein. The sample has roughly 100,000 distinct CDR3 sequences, approximately 95% seen once. A word on this clonotype: As yet, its antigen is unknown.

The source of this sequence is a human donor with Susac syndrome. This chain links TRBV6-6 with TRBJ2-1; 8 positions match TRBD2. Sample: CD8+ T cells from PBMCs. CDR3 sequence reads: CASRESGSSYNEQFF. The CDR3 DNA follows: TGTGCCAGCAGGGAAAGCGGGAGCTCCTACAATGAGCAGTTCTTC.